What follows is one TCR beta chain and its context. Its binding antigen is unknown. No much larger clonotype is one base removed from it; base qualities were not supplied. This sample was taken from a study of cytomegalovirus exposure and HLA in healthy donors (dated by TCRdb to the late 2010s). Notes on the research overall: An earlier analysis of 587 of the donors reported approximately 300 Gb of sequence data and 117 million unique TCR beta sequences obtained from about 180 million T cells. The study used immunosequencing to profile the T cell repertoires of around 600 subjects and linked those repertoires to cytomegalovirus serostatus. Every repertoire in the discovery cohort had been generated on one and the same sequencing platform. The number of typed donors differed by locus: about 620-630 for A, B, C, DRB1 and DQB1; some 500 for DQA1; around 580 for DPA1; and around 470 for DPB1. Among the 398 genotyped donors, roughly 80% belonged to the genetic ancestry cluster associated with self-reported Caucasian donors. About five DR-DQ haplotypes were treated as single units for association and clustering because of strong linkage in the cohort. In the later analysis, no new phenotypic data were used to find candidate immune exposures; instead, reliance was placed on TCR beta sequences and their occurrence across donors. A later analysis re-analyzed previously published TCR beta repertoires from 650 to 800 donors and added high-resolution HLA genotyping to study TCR occurrence patterns. A later genetic analysis used genome-wide SNP genotypes for about 60% of the roughly 700 donors, treating that subset as a discovery cohort. The study aimed to test whether signatures of past pathogen exposure could be identified by cataloging public T cell receptors. An earlier analysis of 450 to 750 of the donors used high-throughput TCR beta sequencing to judge whether each TCR beta V gene segment behaved as functional or pseudogenic. Among almost 400 genotyped donors of the cohort, an average of 235,054 unique TCR beta nucleotide sequences were sequenced per donor, around a sixth of them non-productive. Donor age, sex, ethnicity and CMV serostatus were compiled alongside the repertoire data. The study combined high-throughput TCR immunosequencing, statistical association of individual TCRs with disease status, and machine learning to predict cytomegalovirus infection status. A separate validation cohort of 90 to 150 different subjects was used in addition to the 666-subject first cohort. HLA typing covered class I and class II loci at four-digit resolution. About 330 gigabases of sequencing data and around 90 million unique TCR sequences made up an early release that covered around 640 HLA-typed donors.

A distance of 24 bases separates the germline ends of V and J, which lose 1 base and 6 bases respectively. CDR1 and CDR2 are drawn from the germline V gene (reference sequence): SEHNR, FQNEAQ. Inclusive of the bounding cysteine and phenylalanine, the CDR3 is 18 residues long. Only CDR3 DNA is held: 54 bases, read in frame from base 1. Libraries were prepared through the immunoSEQ multiplex PCR assay. For the multiplex PCR, a mixture combining 60 forward primers for TCR Vbeta segments and 13 reverse primers for TCR Jbeta segments was used. A multiplex PCR assay on genomic DNA amplified the CDR3 region of rearranged TCR beta genes. The Illumina HiSeq System was used to sequence the amplified TCR beta libraries as 87-base-pair reads. Under the source paper's analysis protocol: In a later analysis, some 80 million unique TCR beta chains were counted across the 500 to 850 repertoires, and about 10 million of these chains were shared by at least two donors. A nearest-neighbor algorithm error-corrected the raw reads and collapsed the reads into unique sequences, merging closely related sequences to remove PCR and sequencing errors. CDR3 sequences were aligned to IMGT reference sequences to assign V, D and J gene segments. For a sequence to be retained, a match of at least six nucleotides to both a V gene segment and a J gene segment was required. A rearrangement counted as productive if the CDR3 had no stop codons and remained in frame with V and J, and every other rearrangement counted as non-productive. CDR3 was defined by IMGT convention, running from the second conserved V-encoded cysteine to the conserved J-encoded phenylalanine. Sequences without an unambiguous match to a single V gene segment were excluded from the earlier analysis of several hundred of the donors. In an earlier analysis of 450 to 750 of the donors, a V segment was called functional when productive rearrangements were above 56.7%, and segregating when the standard deviation between donors exceeded 5%. To diagnose cytomegalovirus status from the catalog of TCR beta chain sequences, a statistical classification framework was built. In a later analysis, V and J genes were assigned by comparing TCR nucleotide sequences against IMGT/GENE-DB human TR gene sequences. A later analysis assigned CDR3 sequences and most-parsimonious VDJ recombination scenarios with the TCRdist pipeline. In a later analysis, each TCR beta chain was defined by its CDR3 amino acid sequence together with its V-gene family, and reads without a unique V-gene family were excluded. To address suspected cross-contamination and a sequencing artifact, a later analysis removed a few hundred highly shared, low-generation-probability nucleotide sequences. In a later analysis, a clonal expansion index was calculated for each public chain from normalized within-repertoire ranks of inferred template counts. In a later analysis, generation probabilities were computed using a VDJ recombination model fitted to out-of-frame rearrangements, and the results were checked against IGoR. In a later analysis, TCR-TCR, TCR-HLA and TCR-CMV co-occurrence was scored with hypergeometric tests, and a repertoire-size bias correction was applied to TCR pairs. In a later analysis, false discovery rates were estimated by permuting HLA or CMV assignments 20 times. In a later analysis, co-occurring TCRs were grouped using DBSCAN, with TCRdist sequence similarity added in when clustering inside HLA-allele-positive subsets. Co-occurrence clustering excluded repertoires with fewer than 30,000 or more than 120,000 public chains, plus five with anomalous nucleotide sharing. In its TCRdb copy, this immuneACCESS table keeps in-frame sequences only and misses some clones. Where compared with another copy, unresolved V genes explain less than half of these, and the others have no known cause. That table supplies the V and J calls and clone size; D and trimming were determined from the DNA. For this sample there are some 190,000 clones; over 60% appear just once. Jointly, the top ten make up around 1.5% of the sample.

The cohort consisted of hundreds of healthy bone marrow donors. At the time of sampling, all cohort members were nominally healthy, though unrecorded immune exposures were likely present. The donor tested CMV seronegative and was one of the 352 seronegative cohort members. Every donor gave a peripheral blood sample, and the peripheral blood mononuclear cells from that sample were used for TCR beta sequencing. The Qiagen DNeasy Blood Extraction Kit was used to extract genomic DNA from the blood cell samples. Paper-wide results and their limitations: A later analysis associated 15,000 or so TCR beta sequences with specific HLA alleles at a false discovery rate of 0.05. Some IMGT-functional V segments, including TRBV6-2 and TRBV6-3, could not be distinguished by the 87-base-pair reads and were therefore excluded. Roughly uniform sequencing depth across donors was assumed in presence/absence analyses, although this assumption may not hold. A later analysis reported that several top co-occurrence clusters appeared linked to parvovirus B19, influenza, CMV and Epstein-Barr virus. When HLA alleles, especially DR and DQ, strongly co-occurred, TCR associations were difficult to assign to individual alleles. Because HLA typing was unavailable for some donors at each locus, only the typed subset was used in association tests. In a later analysis, HLA-associated TCR beta chains showed more clonal expansion and lower generation probabilities than non-associated chains that were equally common. Linkage disequilibrium might explain the correlated functional status among segregating V segments, but an unknown experimental factor could not be excluded. A later analysis found that most CMV-associated TCR beta chains appeared HLA-restricted, with HLA associations seemingly driven largely by CMV exposure. According to a later genetic analysis, donors in an Asian-associated ancestry cluster had fewer N-insertions in productive TCRs than the approximately 670-donor mean. The earlier analysis of approximately 590 of the donors excluded some 15 rarely observed V segments, including chromosome 9 orphons, because counts were too low. In a later genetic analysis, a missense DCLRE1C variant was associated with V-gene and J-gene trimming of TCR beta chains, and the association was replicated in an independent cohort. This cohort had only TCR beta chains sequenced, and the lack of alpha or paired-chain data limited which features could be detected. Most TCR sequences were observed very rarely across donors, whereas some public TCRs were present in many individuals. In a later analysis, TCR association rates were found to vary across HLA loci, with the most associated TCRs seen for DRB1 alleles and the fewest for HLA-C alleles. In an earlier analysis of approximately 600 of the donors, most TCR beta V segments were observed in productive rearrangements about 90% or about 30% of the time, broadly matching IMGT annotations. CMV serostatus was the only immune exposure information available for the cohort. A cluster of highly shared sequence variants was judged likely to represent a technical artifact of the sequencing pipeline. A further reported finding was that TCR beta sequences accurately predicted the HLA-A and HLA-B alleles for most subjects in the first cohort. The classifier was reported to diagnose cytomegalovirus status with high specificity and sensitivity in both the original cohort and the validation cohort. A total of some 180 TCR beta chains were listed by the study as associated with cytomegalovirus. It was suggested by the authors that the approach could potentially be generalized to other disease states and immunological phenotypes. In vitro tests confirmed that a few of the cytomegalovirus-associated TCR beta chains recognize cytomegalovirus antigens.

The source material was PBMCs. The V and J segments used are TRBV7-9 and TRBJ1-2; TRBD1 is possibly the D segment (6 matching bases). The clonotype was recovered from a man younger than 30 in good health and CMV-seronegative. CDR3 protein: CASSLDERQDQPLNGYTF. The nucleotide sequence reads TGTGCCAGCAGCTTAGACGAGAGACAGGACCAGCCACTGAATGGCTACACCTTC. Extended through the reference TRBV7-9 and TRBJ1-2 proteins, this CDR3 yields the full variable domain: DTGVSQNPRHKITKRGQNVTFRCDPISEHNRLYWYRQTLGQGPEFLTYFQNEAQLEKSRLLSDRFSAERPKGSFSTLEIQRTEQGDSAMYLCASSLDERQDQPLNGYTFGSGTRLTVV.